The clone carrying this T cell receptor beta chain showed up many times. Its matching antigen is unknown. This specimen belongs to a study of blood T cells in healthy people across ages. Study observations and caveats: Estimates of total diversity, which came from one million sequenced T cells, were considered to be underestimates. Higher naive T cell percentage went strongly together with higher TCR beta diversity. The lack of PBMC sorting stopped any conclusive naive versus antigen-experienced comparison.

The CDR3 has 15 residues. Germline V gene sequence: CDR1 SGHRS, CDR2 YFSETQ. The V end was cut by 0 bases, the J end by 2 bases, with 12 bases between. Combining a sample-barcoded 5' primer with a J-beta primer mix, a second PCR ran for roughly 7 to 11 cycles. TCRdb reanalysed the 5' RACE reads using MiXCR and keeps one entry per CDR3 protein. The sample includes 1.5 million to 2 million distinct CDR3 sequences, 28% of them seen just once. V usage is TRBV5-1 and J usage is TRBJ2-7, with unresolved D. This clonotype was sampled from a woman in her 30s in good health. Sequences were obtained from blood. CDR3 amino acids: CASSLGSSTPYEQYF. CDR3 nucleotides: TGCGCCAGCAGCTTGGGCAGTTCCACTCCCTACGAGCAGTACTTC.